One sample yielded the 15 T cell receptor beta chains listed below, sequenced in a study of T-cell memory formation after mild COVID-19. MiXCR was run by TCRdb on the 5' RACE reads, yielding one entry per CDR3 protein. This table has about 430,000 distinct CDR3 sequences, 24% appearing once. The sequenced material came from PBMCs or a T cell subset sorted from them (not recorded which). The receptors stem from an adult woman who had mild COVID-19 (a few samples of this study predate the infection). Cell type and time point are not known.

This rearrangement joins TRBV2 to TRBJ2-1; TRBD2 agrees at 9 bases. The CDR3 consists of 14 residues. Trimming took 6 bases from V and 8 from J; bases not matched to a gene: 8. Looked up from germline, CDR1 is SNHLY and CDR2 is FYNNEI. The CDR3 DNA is TGTGCCAGCAGCTTAACGCGGGGGGGGTATGAGCAGTTCTTC. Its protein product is CASSLTRGGYEQFF. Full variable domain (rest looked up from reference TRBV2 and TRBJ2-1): EPEVTQTPSHQVTQMGQEVILRCVPISNHLYFYWYRQILGQKVEFLVSFYNNEISEKSEIFDDQFSVERPDGSNFTLKIRSTKLEDSAMYFCASSLTRGGYEQFFGPGTRLTVL.

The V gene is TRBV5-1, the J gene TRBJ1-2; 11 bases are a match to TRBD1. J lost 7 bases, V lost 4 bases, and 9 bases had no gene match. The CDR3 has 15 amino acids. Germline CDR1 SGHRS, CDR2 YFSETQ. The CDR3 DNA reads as TGCGCCAGCAGCCGGACAGGGGGCGCGTCAGGTGGCTACACCTTC. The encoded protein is CASSRTGGASGGYTF.

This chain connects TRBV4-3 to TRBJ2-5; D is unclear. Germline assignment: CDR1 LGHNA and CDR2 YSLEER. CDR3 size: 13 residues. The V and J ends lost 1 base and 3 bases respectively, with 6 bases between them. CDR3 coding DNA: TGCGCCAGCAGCCAAGGTTTTGAAGAGACCCAGTACTTC. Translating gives CASSQGFEETQYF.

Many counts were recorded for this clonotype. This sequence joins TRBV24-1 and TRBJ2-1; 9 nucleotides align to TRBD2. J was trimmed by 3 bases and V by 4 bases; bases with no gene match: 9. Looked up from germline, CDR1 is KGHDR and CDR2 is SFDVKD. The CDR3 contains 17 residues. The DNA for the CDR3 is TGTGCCACCAGTGACCCGACCCTAGCGGGGTTCTACAATGAGCAGTTCTTC. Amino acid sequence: CATSDPTLAGFYNEQFF.

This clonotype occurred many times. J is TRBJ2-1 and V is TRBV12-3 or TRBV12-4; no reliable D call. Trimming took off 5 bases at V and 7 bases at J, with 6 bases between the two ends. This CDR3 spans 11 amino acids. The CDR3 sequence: CASSPKNEQFF. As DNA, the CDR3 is TGTGCCAGCAGTCCGAAAAATGAGCAGTTCTTC.

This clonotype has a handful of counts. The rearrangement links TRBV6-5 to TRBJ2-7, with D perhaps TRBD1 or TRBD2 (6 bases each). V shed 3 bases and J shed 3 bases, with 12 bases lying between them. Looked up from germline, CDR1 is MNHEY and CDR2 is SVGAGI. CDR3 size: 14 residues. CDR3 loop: CASSYAGGDYEQYF. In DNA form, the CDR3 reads TGTGCCAGCAGTTATGCCGGGGGCGACTACGAGCAGTACTTC.

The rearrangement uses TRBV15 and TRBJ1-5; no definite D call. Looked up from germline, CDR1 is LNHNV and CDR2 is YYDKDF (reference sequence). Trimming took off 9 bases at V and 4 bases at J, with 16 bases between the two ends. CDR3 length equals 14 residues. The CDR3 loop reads CATNRMVGNQPQHF. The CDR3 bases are TGTGCCACAAACCGGATGGTGGGGAATCAGCCCCAGCATTTT.

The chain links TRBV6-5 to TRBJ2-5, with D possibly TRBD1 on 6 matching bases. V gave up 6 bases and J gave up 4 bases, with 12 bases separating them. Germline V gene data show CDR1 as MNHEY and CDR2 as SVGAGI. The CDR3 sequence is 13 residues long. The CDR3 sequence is CASRQGLLETQYF. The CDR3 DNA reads TGTGCCAGCAGGCAGGGGCTACTAGAGACCCAGTACTTC.

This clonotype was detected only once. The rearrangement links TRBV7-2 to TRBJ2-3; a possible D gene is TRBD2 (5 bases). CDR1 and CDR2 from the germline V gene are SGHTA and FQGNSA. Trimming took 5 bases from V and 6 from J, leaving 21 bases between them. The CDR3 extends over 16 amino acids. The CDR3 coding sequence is TGTGCCAGCAGCCATAGACTATACCAAGTTGTGGATACGCAGTATTTT. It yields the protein CASSHRLYQVVDTQYF.

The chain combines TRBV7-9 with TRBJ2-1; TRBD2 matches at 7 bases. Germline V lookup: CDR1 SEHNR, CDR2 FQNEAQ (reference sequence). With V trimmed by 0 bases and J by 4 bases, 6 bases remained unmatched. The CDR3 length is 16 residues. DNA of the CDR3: TGTGCCAGCAGCTTAGCGCTAGCGGTTACTTACAATGAGCAGTTCTTC. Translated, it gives CASSLALAVTYNEQFF.

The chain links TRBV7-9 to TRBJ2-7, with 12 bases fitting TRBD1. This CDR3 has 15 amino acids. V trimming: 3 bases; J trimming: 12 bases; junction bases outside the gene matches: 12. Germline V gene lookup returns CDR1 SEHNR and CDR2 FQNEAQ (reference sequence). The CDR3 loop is CASSLQGQGAKTWYF. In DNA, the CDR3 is TGTGCCAGCAGCTTGCAGGGACAGGGGGCAAAAACCTGGTACTTC.

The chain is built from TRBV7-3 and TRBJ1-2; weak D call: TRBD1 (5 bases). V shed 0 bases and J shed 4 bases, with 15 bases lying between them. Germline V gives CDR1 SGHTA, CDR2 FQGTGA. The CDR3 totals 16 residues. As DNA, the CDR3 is TGTGCCAGCAGCTTAACGGGGGGAGGAGGCGTCTATGGCTACACCTTC. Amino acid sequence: CASSLTGGGGVYGYTF.

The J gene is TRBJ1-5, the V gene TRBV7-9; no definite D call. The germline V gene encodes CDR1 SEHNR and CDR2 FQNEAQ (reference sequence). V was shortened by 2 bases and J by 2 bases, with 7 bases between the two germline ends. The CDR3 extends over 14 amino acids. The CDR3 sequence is CASSLRGRNQPQHF. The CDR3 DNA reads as TGTGCCAGCAGCTTACGGGGTCGCAATCAGCCCCAGCATTTT.

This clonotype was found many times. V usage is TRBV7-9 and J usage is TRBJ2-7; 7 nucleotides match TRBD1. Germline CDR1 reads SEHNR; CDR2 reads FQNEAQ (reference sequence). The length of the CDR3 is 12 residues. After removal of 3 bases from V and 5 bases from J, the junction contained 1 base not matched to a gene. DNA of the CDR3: TGTGCCAGCAGCTTTACAGGGGACGAGCAGTACTTC. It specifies CASSFTGDEQYF.

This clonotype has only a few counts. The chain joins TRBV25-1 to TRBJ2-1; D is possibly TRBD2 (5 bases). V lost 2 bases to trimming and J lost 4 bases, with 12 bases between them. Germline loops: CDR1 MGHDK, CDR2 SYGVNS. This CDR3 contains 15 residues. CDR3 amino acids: CASSERSSAYNEQFF. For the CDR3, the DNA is TGTGCCAGCAGTGAACGGAGTAGCGCATACAATGAGCAGTTCTTC.